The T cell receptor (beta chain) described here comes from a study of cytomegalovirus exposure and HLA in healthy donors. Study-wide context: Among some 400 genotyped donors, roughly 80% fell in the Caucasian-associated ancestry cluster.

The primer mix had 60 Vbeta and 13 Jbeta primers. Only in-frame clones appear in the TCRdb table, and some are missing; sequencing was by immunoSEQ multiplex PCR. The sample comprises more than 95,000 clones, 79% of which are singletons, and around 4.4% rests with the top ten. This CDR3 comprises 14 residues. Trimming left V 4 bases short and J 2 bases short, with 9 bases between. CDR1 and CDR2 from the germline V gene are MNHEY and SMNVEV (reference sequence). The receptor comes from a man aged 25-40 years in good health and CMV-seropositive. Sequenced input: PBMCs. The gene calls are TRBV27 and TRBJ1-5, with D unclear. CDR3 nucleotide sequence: TGTGCCAGCAGTTCGTCAGTGCGCAATCAGCCCCAGCATTTT. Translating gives CASSSSVRNQPQHF.